This passage covers 22 T cell receptor beta chains from one sample sequenced in a study of blood T cell repertoires in COVID-19. This table comes from immunoSEQ multiplex PCR, and its TCRdb copy is limited to in-frame clones, with some not included. In the table there are about 150,000 clones, approximately 80% of which are singletons. Sequencing was done on a sample of peripheral blood. The source is a woman between 45 and 65 years old with acute or convalescent COVID-19.

The chain uses TRBV25-1 and TRBJ1-6, with D hard to call. The CDR3 is 16 amino acids. From germline, CDR1 is MGHDK and CDR2 SYGVNS. The ends were cut back, 8 bases at V and 6 bases at J, with 20 bases in the middle. The CDR3 DNA is TGTGCCAGCGGGGAGCACGGGATAGGTAGTAATTCACCCCTCCACTTT. It translates to CASGEHGIGSNSPLHF. The full variable domain, its missing parts supplied by reference TRBV25-1 and TRBJ1-6, is EADIYQTPRYLVIGTGKKITLECSQTMGHDKMYWYQQDPGMELHLIHYSYGVNSTEKGDLSSESTVSRIRTEHFPLTLESARPSHTSQYLCASGEHGIGSNSPLHFGNGTRLTVT.

V gene TRBV6-5 combines with J gene TRBJ1-2, with D possibly TRBD1 on 5 matching bases. Germline loops: CDR1 MNHEY, CDR2 SVGAGI. This CDR3 contains 14 residues. V was trimmed by 7 bases and J by 2 bases, leaving 14 bases between them. As DNA, the CDR3 is TGTGCCAGCACCCCACCCCAGGGAAACTATGGCTACACCTTC. It codes for CASTPPQGNYGYTF.

This chain's CDR3 is CASSLQGQETQYF. Here the CDR3 DNA reads TGTGCCAGCAGCTTACAGGGACAAGAGACCCAGTACTTC. The chain uses TRBV7-9 and TRBJ2-5; TRBD1 might be the D (5 bases). The CDR3 spans 13 residues. CDR1 is SEHNR and CDR2 is FQNEAQ in the germline V gene (reference sequence). Trimming left V 2 bases short and J 2 bases short, with 6 bases between.

This clone was seen only a few times. This sequence joins TRBV4-2 and TRBJ2-6, with D unclear. V lost 8 bases and J 3 bases, leaving 14 bases between the germline ends. The CDR3 loop spans 15 amino acids. In germline, CDR1 is LGHNA, CDR2 YNFKEQ. CDR3 in amino acids: CASSKLELGANVLTF. The CDR3 DNA follows: TGTGCCAGCTCTAAACTCGAGCTTGGGGCCAACGTCCTGACTTTC.

The chain links TRBV6-2 or TRBV6-3 to TRBJ2-7, with 14 bases lining up with TRBD2. Trimming removed 4 bases from V and 0 bases from J; junction bases left unmatched: 14. CDR3 length: 20 residues. Germline CDR1 is MNHEY and CDR2 is SVGEGT. Here the CDR3 DNA reads TGTGCCAGCAGTTTTTCCCGTGGACTAGCGGGAGGTAGGAGCTCCTACGAGCAGTACTTC. This gives the protein CASSFSRGLAGGRSSYEQYF.

This chain connects TRBV6-5 to TRBJ1-5; TRBD1 agrees at 7 bases. The ends lost 8 bases at V and 2 bases at J; junction bases unmatched: 9. This CDR3 comprises 15 residues. Germline V gives CDR1 MNHEY, CDR2 SVGAGI. CDR3 coding DNA: TGTGCCAGCGGCTCCGACAGGGAGGGCAATCAGCCCCAGCATTTT. Amino acid sequence: CASGSDREGNQPQHF.

A word on this clone: A much larger clone differs by one base, so this may be a read error. Other DNA sequences in the same sample also yield this CDR3. The chain carries TRBV5-1 and TRBJ2-7; 11 positions agree with TRBD1. From germline, CDR1 is SGHRS and CDR2 YFSETQ. The CDR3 spans 14 residues. With 2 bases clipped from V and 3 bases from J, the junction kept 1 base outside the gene matches. CDR3 bases: TGCGCCAGCAGCTTAGGGACAGGGGGCTACGAGCAGTACTTC. It translates to CASSLGTGGYEQYF.

The genes are TRBV12-5 and TRBJ1-1; D is possibly TRBD1 (5 bases). Germline loops: CDR1 LGHNT, CDR2 FRNRAP. This CDR3 comprises 15 residues. V was trimmed by 3 bases and J by 0 bases, leaving 11 bases between them. In nucleotides, the CDR3 is TGTGCTAGTGGTTTAGGGGACTTCATGAACACTGAAGCTTTCTTT. It yields the protein CASGLGDFMNTEAFF.

This chain joins TRBV2 and TRBJ2-7; TRBD1 matches 8 bases. The CDR3 loop spans 13 amino acids. V lost 10 bases to trimming and J lost 1 base; unmatched junction nucleotides: 6. Germline assignment: CDR1 SNHLY and CDR2 FYNNEI. In DNA, the CDR3 is TGTGCCAAGAGGACAGGGAGTTCCTACGAGCAGTACTTC. Its protein is CAKRTGSSYEQYF.

The V and J genes are TRBV4-3 and TRBJ2-5; TRBD2 is a possible D gene (6 bases). The CDR3 consists of 16 residues. The V gene's germline CDR1 is LGHNA and CDR2 YSLEER. Trimming removed 0 bases at V and 5 bases at J, with 16 bases between. CDR3 coding DNA: TGCGCCAGCAGCCAAGATCTTTGGCGGGGTGGGGAGACCCAGTACTTC. Translation: CASSQDLWRGGETQYF.

This clone was detected once. V gene TRBV7-2 combines with J gene TRBJ2-5; D unresolved. Germline V lookup: CDR1 SGHTA, CDR2 FQGNSA. This CDR3 has 14 residues. Trimming pared 5 bases from V and 2 bases from J, leaving 12 bases between. The CDR3 DNA sequence: TGTGCCAGCAGCCCCCGTAATGCGCAAGAGACCCAGTACTTC. Residues: CASSPRNAQETQYF.

The chain uses TRBV2 and TRBJ2-5; 8 bases match TRBD2. Germline assignment: CDR1 SNHLY and CDR2 FYNNEI. The CDR3 has 15 amino acids. The J segment lost 6 bases and the V segment lost 4 bases, leaving 10 bases of the junction unmatched. CDR3 nucleotides: TGTGCCAGCAGTGTCAACGGACTAGCCGGGAAGACCCAGTACTTC. Amino acid sequence: CASSVNGLAGKTQYF.

The count of this clone is one. This chain uses TRBV7-8 with TRBJ2-7, with D perhaps TRBD1 (6 bases). From germline, CDR1 is SGHVS and CDR2 FQNEAQ. V was clipped by 5 bases and J by 3 bases, with 14 bases between them. The CDR3 covers 14 residues. The chain's CDR3 is CASSRASRGYEQYF. The CDR3 bases are TGTGCCAGCAGCCGAGCATCCAGGGGCTACGAGCAGTACTTC.

The J gene is TRBJ2-5, the V gene TRBV6-5, with 8 nucleotides matching TRBD2. The V and J ends lost 6 bases and 3 bases, in that order; junction bases with no gene match: 3. Germline loops: CDR1 MNHEY, CDR2 SVGAGI. The CDR3 has 13 residues. The CDR3 sequence: CASRPGGEETQYF. DNA of the CDR3: TGTGCCAGCAGGCCCGGGGGGGAAGAGACCCAGTACTTC.

This sequence joins TRBV5-4 and TRBJ1-2; D may be TRBD1 (5 bases). V was clipped by 5 bases and J by 4 bases, with 12 bases between them. This CDR3 region has 13 residues. Per germline, CDR1 SGHNT and CDR2 YYREEE (reference sequence). CDR3 amino acids: CASSPGLTYGYTF. In nucleotides, the CDR3 is TGTGCCAGCAGTCCGGGACTTACCTATGGCTACACCTTC.

This clone turned up a few times. J is TRBJ2-3 and V is TRBV6-4, with 7 bases that match TRBD2. Trimming removed 8 bases from V and 2 bases from J; junction bases left unmatched: 4. The CDR3 loop spans 13 amino acids. Germline lookup yields CDR1 MRHNA and CDR2 SNTAGT. CDR3 protein: CASGAGHTDTQYF. CDR3 bases: TGTGCCAGCGGAGCGGGGCACACAGATACGCAGTATTTT.

As for this clone: Other nucleotide sequences from this sample produce the same CDR3. V and J are TRBV18 and TRBJ1-4, with TRBD1 matching 9 bases. Germline V gene lookup returns CDR1 KGHSH and CDR2 LQKENI. The CDR3 consists of 15 residues. Trimming at V came to 0 bases and at J to 8 bases, leaving 4 bases not matched to a gene. This CDR3 is CASSPPGTGQEKLFF. DNA for the CDR3: TGTGCCAGCTCACCACCCGGGACAGGGCAGGAAAAACTGTTTTTT.

The V gene is TRBV9, the J gene TRBJ2-1; the D gene is possibly TRBD1 (6 bases). V was cut by 3 bases and J by 7 bases, with 14 bases left in between. The V gene's germline CDR1 is SGDLS and CDR2 YYNGEE. This CDR3 spans 14 amino acids. CDR3 loop: CASSAGTPGNEQFF. CDR3 nucleotide sequence: TGTGCCAGCAGCGCCGGGACACCCGGGAATGAGCAGTTCTTC.

The gene calls are TRBV7-3 and TRBJ2-2; D is uncertain. Looked up from germline, CDR1 is SGHTA and CDR2 is FQGTGA. Trimming cost V 5 bases and J 1 base, with 8 bases left between them. This CDR3 is 14 amino acids long. The CDR3 here is CASSPSWNTGELFF. CDR3 DNA sequence: TGTGCCAGCAGCCCCAGTTGGAACACCGGGGAGCTGTTTTTT.

V gene TRBV29-1 combines with J gene TRBJ1-1, with TRBD1 identical over 7 bases. V trimming: 2 bases; J trimming: 1 base; junction bases outside the gene matches: 1. CDR3 size: 13 residues. CDR1 and CDR2 from the germline V gene are SQVTM and ANQGSEA. The CDR3 bases are TGCAGCGTTGAAAGGGACAGGAACACTGAAGCTTTCTTT. This sequence encodes CSVERDRNTEAFF.

This sequence joins TRBV6-2 or TRBV6-3 and TRBJ1-1; 7 positions agree with TRBD1. Germline trimming cut 6 bases from V and 0 bases from J; bases unmatched to any gene: 4. The CDR3 is 14 residues long. Germline V gives CDR1 MNHEY, CDR2 SVGEGT. The CDR3 coding sequence is TGTGCCAGCAGCGGGACAGAACTGAACACTGAAGCTTTCTTT. This encodes CASSGTELNTEAFF.

The J gene is TRBJ2-1, the V gene TRBV5-5; 7 bases map to TRBD2. Germline CDR1 and CDR2: SGHKS and YYEKEE (reference sequence). V lost 0 bases to trimming and J lost 4 bases; unmatched junction nucleotides: 10. The CDR3 runs to 17 residues. The CDR3 nucleotides read TGTGCCAGCAGCTTGGCCGTGGCGGGAGATTCTTACAATGAGCAGTTCTTC. Its translation is CASSLAVAGDSYNEQFF.